Below, 32 T cell receptor beta chains from the same sample are listed, as sequenced in a study of cytomegalovirus exposure and HLA in healthy donors. 60 Vbeta and 13 Jbeta primers were used in PCR. Sequencing used immunoSEQ multiplex PCR; TCRdb keeps in-frame clones, though not all of them. The sample yields about 120,000 clones, about 80% seen once. The source material was PBMCs. Receptors were obtained from a female donor in good health and CMV-seronegative.

This rearrangement joins TRBV5-4 to TRBJ2-7; 7 bases align to TRBD2. CDR1 is SGHNT, CDR2 YYREEE, per germline (reference sequence). The CDR3 contains 14 residues. V was clipped by 5 bases and J by 2 bases; unmatched bases: 7. CDR3 region: CASRSGLGTYEQYF. Here the CDR3 DNA reads TGTGCCAGCAGGTCAGGACTAGGGACCTACGAGCAGTACTTC.

J is TRBJ1-2 and V is TRBV5-4, with D perhaps matching TRBD1 (5 bases). The CDR3 runs to 16 residues. Germline V gene sequence: CDR1 SGHNT, CDR2 YYREEE (reference sequence). V was trimmed by 1 base and J by 5 bases, leaving 18 bases between them. CDR3 bases: TGTGCCAGCAGCTTGCAAAGGGGCGCCTCTCGGTATGGCTACACCTTC. Protein product: CASSLQRGASRYGYTF.

The chain combines TRBV13 with TRBJ1-2, with 8 bases lining up with TRBD1. Germline assignment: CDR1 PRHDT and CDR2 FYEKMQ (reference sequence). V shed 0 bases and J 7 bases; nucleotides not matched to a gene: 4. This CDR3 is built from 14 residues. CDR3 in DNA: TGTGCCAGCAGCTTAGGGACAGGGGTAGGTGGCTACACCTTC. Protein product: CASSLGTGVGGYTF. Full variable domain (outside the CDR3, taken from reference TRBV13 and TRBJ1-2): AAGVIQSPRHLIKEKRETATLKCYPIPRHDTVYWYQQGPGQDPQFLISFYEKMQSDKGSIPDRFSAQQFSDYHSELNMSSLELGDSALYFCASSLGTGVGGYTFGSGTRLTVV.

The table lists this clone with a few counts. This rearrangement joins TRBV7-8 to TRBJ1-4, with 7 bases aligning to TRBD1. There are 14 residues in the CDR3. J was trimmed by 8 bases and V by 4 bases; bases with no gene match: 7. Germline loops: CDR1 SGHVS, CDR2 FQNEAQ. Written as DNA, the CDR3 is TGTGCCAGCAGCTCACAGGGGAGGTTGGAAAAACTGTTTTTT. Translating it yields CASSSQGRLEKLFF.

The CDR3 spells CASTGTSQETQYF. The CDR3 coding sequence is TGTGCCAGCACGGGGACAAGTCAAGAGACCCAGTACTTC. The rearrangement links TRBV25-1 to TRBJ2-5; possible D gene TRBD1, 6 bases. The V end lost 7 bases, the J end lost 2 bases, and 11 bases lay between the germline ends. Germline values: CDR1 MGHDK, CDR2 SYGVNS. The length of the CDR3 is 13 residues.

This clone is a singleton in its sample. J is TRBJ2-5 and V is TRBV4-2; 9 bases align to TRBD2. The J call may be wrong; the DNA end is better matched by TRBJ2-7. Germline CDR1 and CDR2: LGHNA and YNFKEQ. The CDR3 spans 16 residues. This chain's CDR3 is CASSRVSGGPSYEQYF. CDR3 coding DNA: TGTGCCAGCAGCCGAGTTAGCGGGGGACCCTCCTACGAGCAGTACTTC.

The chain links TRBV10-1 to TRBJ2-5; 9 bases are a match to TRBD2. The CDR3 is made up of 15 amino acids. Germline-derived CDR1 and CDR2 are WNHNN and SYGVQD (reference sequence). The V segment lost 3 bases and the J segment 5 bases; nucleotides outside the gene matches: 7. The CDR3 DNA reads as TGCGCCAGCAGTGAATCCAGCGGGGGGACGGAGACCCAGTACTTC. Its protein product is CASSESSGGTETQYF.

Worth noting for this clone: Other DNA variants within this sample encode the same CDR3. The genes are TRBV7-2 and TRBJ1-1; possibly TRBD1 for D (6 bases). Germline V gene data show CDR1 as SGHTA and CDR2 as FQGNSA. The CDR3 extends over 13 amino acids. V lost 5 bases, J lost 4 bases, and 11 bases lay in between. The chain's CDR3 is CASSPDRITEAFF. The CDR3 nucleotides are TGTGCCAGCAGCCCCGACAGGATCACTGAAGCTTTCTTT.

CDR3 in amino acids: CASSLVSYGYTF. The CDR3 region has the DNA TGTGCCAGCAGCTTAGTCAGTTATGGCTACACCTTC. J is TRBJ1-2 and V is TRBV7-2; D gene unclear. The CDR3 is 12 residues long. Trimming took 1 base from V and 5 from J, leaving 5 bases between them. Germline V gene sequence: CDR1 SGHTA, CDR2 FQGNSA.

CDR3 protein: CASSINGEGANTF. CDR3 DNA sequence: TGTGCCAGTAGTATCAATGGAGAGGGGGCCAACACCTTC. The chain is built from TRBV19 and TRBJ1-2; TRBD1 aligns across 7 bases. CDR1 LNHDA and CDR2 SQIVND come from the germline V gene (reference sequence). The CDR3 has 13 amino acids. Trimming removed 3 bases from V and 12 bases from J; junction bases left unmatched: 10.

CDR3 protein: CASSSLDRTYEQYF. CDR3 nucleotide sequence: TGTGCCAGCTCATCCCTGGACAGAACCTACGAGCAGTACTTC. The chain employs TRBV18 and TRBJ2-7; D perhaps matches TRBD1 (6 bases). Germline CDR1 and CDR2: KGHSH and LQKENI. Trimming shortened V by 5 bases and J by 2 bases, and 13 bases separated the two germline ends. This CDR3 region has 14 residues.

The V call is TRBV25-1, the J call TRBJ2-1, with 9 bases that match TRBD2. The V and J ends lost 5 bases and 2 bases, in that order; junction bases with no gene match: 13. In germline, CDR1 is MGHDK, CDR2 SYGVNS. This CDR3 region has 18 residues. The CDR3 reads CASSTGTSRGLTYNEQFF. CDR3 DNA sequence: TGTGCCAGCAGTACTGGGACTAGCCGAGGACTAACCTACAATGAGCAGTTCTTC.

The chain recombines TRBV2 with TRBJ2-7; possible D gene TRBD2, 5 bases. There are 14 residues in the CDR3. V dropped 8 bases and J dropped 1 base, with 15 bases sitting between them. Germline values: CDR1 SNHLY, CDR2 FYNNEI. CDR3 protein: CASLVRVKSYEQYF. The CDR3 DNA reads TGTGCCAGCTTGGTGCGGGTAAAGTCCTACGAGCAGTACTTC.

The genes are TRBV11-2 and TRBJ2-5; D possibly corresponds to TRBD1 (5 bases). The CDR3 contains 14 residues. Trimming removed 5 bases from V and 4 bases from J, with 14 bases in between. CDR1 is SGHAT and CDR2 is FQNNGV in the germline V gene. Here the CDR3 DNA reads TGTGCCAGCAGCAGGCCAGGGAATCTAGAGACCCAGTACTTC. Translating it yields CASSRPGNLETQYF.

V gene TRBV9 combines with J gene TRBJ2-1; TRBD2 matches 16 bases. The germline V gene has CDR1 SGDLS and CDR2 YYNGEE. The trim removed 0 bases at V and 0 bases at J, leaving 9 bases unmatched. The CDR3 totals 21 residues. The CDR3 nucleotides read TGTGCCAGCAGCGTAGTTTTGGGGACTAGCGGGGGGGCGAGCTCCTACAATGAGCAGTTCTTC. Protein: CASSVVLGTSGGASSYNEQFF.

The chain couples TRBV25-1 to TRBJ1-2, with 10 bases fitting TRBD1. The germline V gene has CDR1 MGHDK and CDR2 SYGVNS. The trim removed 3 bases at V and 7 bases at J, leaving 5 bases unmatched. The CDR3 runs 14 residues. CDR3 amino acids: CASSDTGTGAGYTF. Written as DNA, the CDR3 is TGTGCCAGCAGTGACACCGGGACAGGGGCTGGCTACACCTTC.

The chain couples TRBV7-2 to TRBJ2-5; D perhaps matches TRBD2 (6 bases). The CDR3 runs 14 residues. Germline loops: CDR1 SGHTA, CDR2 FQGNSA. V lost 5 bases to trimming and J lost 4 bases, with 14 bases between them. In nucleotides, the CDR3 is TGTGCCAGCAGCCCTCCGGGCGGGGCAGAGACCCAGTACTTC. Protein sequence: CASSPPGGAETQYF.

This rearrangement joins TRBV5-4 to TRBJ1-2; D gene uncertain. V was cut by 1 base and J by 4 bases, with 8 bases left in between. The CDR3 consists of 13 residues. CDR1 SGHNT and CDR2 YYREEE come from the germline V gene (reference sequence). CDR3 in DNA: TGTGCCAGCAGCTTGCCTGACTTCTATGGCTACACCTTC. Its translation is CASSLPDFYGYTF.

The CDR3 DNA is TGTGCCAGCAGTTTAGGGGGACAGGGTTCCTACGAGCAGTACTTC. This encodes CASSLGGQGSYEQYF. The chain has TRBV27 and TRBJ2-7; 9 positions match TRBD1. Germline CDR1 reads MNHEY; CDR2 reads SMNVEV (reference sequence). This CDR3 is 15 amino acids long. V was pared by 2 bases and J by 1 base, with 3 bases of the junction left unmatched.

The J gene is TRBJ2-7, the V gene TRBV4-3; maybe TRBD1 (5 bases). With 2 bases removed from V and 3 bases from J, the gap between germline ends came to 11 bases. The germline CDR1 and CDR2 sequences are LGHNA and YSLEER. CDR3 size: 14 residues. The DNA of the CDR3 is TGCGCCAGCAGCCAAAGGGGTTACCGCTACGAGCAGTACTTC. Protein: CASSQRGYRYEQYF.

V usage is TRBV6-1 and J usage is TRBJ1-6; a weak D match, TRBD1 (6 bases). The CDR3 is 15 residues long. Per the germline V gene, CDR1 is MNHNS and CDR2 is SASEGT. The ends were cut back, 2 bases at V and 4 bases at J, with 9 bases in the middle. CDR3 in DNA: TGTGCCAGCAGTGAATCCGGGACATATAATTCACCCCTCCACTTT. Its translation: CASSESGTYNSPLHF.

The chain combines TRBV5-6 with TRBJ1-6; TRBD1 matches 8 bases. The V gene's germline CDR1 is SGHDT and CDR2 YYEEEE. Unmatched junction bases numbered 4, after V lost 4 bases and J lost 7 bases. The CDR3 has 14 amino acids. CDR3 region: CASSPGQGNSPLHF. CDR3 DNA sequence: TGTGCCAGCAGCCCCGGACAGGGCAATTCACCCCTCCACTTT. Full variable domain (rest looked up from reference TRBV5-6 and TRBJ1-6): DAGVTQSPTHLIKTRGQQVTLRCSPKSGHDTVSWYQQALGQGPQFIFQYYEEEERQRGNFPDRFSGHQFPNYSSELNVNALLLGDSALYLCASSPGQGNSPLHFGNGTRLTVT.

This chain joins TRBV15 and TRBJ1-2; D perhaps matches TRBD1 (5 bases). The CDR3 sequence is 12 residues long. V dropped 6 bases and J dropped 4 bases, with 9 bases sitting between them. Germline assignment: CDR1 LNHNV and CDR2 YYDKDF (reference sequence). Here the CDR3 reads CATRGLGYGYTF. DNA of the CDR3: TGTGCCACCAGGGGGCTCGGCTATGGCTACACCTTC.

This chain joins TRBV15 and TRBJ1-2; 8 bases agree with TRBD1. J was trimmed by 7 bases and V by 2 bases; bases with no gene match: 12. Per the germline V gene, CDR1 is LNHNV and CDR2 is YYDKDF (reference sequence). The CDR3 is made up of 16 amino acids. CDR3 sequence reads: CATSRLPIGQGVGYTF. CDR3 in DNA: TGTGCCACCAGCAGACTCCCAATAGGACAGGGAGTTGGCTACACCTTC.

This clone has just a few counts. V usage is TRBV6-1 and J usage is TRBJ1-4; 7 bases are a match to TRBD1. This CDR3 is built from 14 residues. Per the germline V gene, CDR1 is MNHNS and CDR2 is SASEGT. Trimming took 6 bases from V and 5 from J; bases not matched to a gene: 6. This CDR3 is CASRLDRVNEKLFF. CDR3 sequence (DNA): TGTGCCAGCAGGTTAGACAGGGTGAATGAAAAACTGTTTTTT.

The chain combines TRBV30 with TRBJ2-1; 7 bases agree with TRBD1. V shed 3 bases, J shed 6 bases, and the junction held 11 bases outside the gene matches. This CDR3 is built from 15 residues. CDR1 is GTSNPN and CDR2 is SVGIG in the germline V gene (reference sequence). The CDR3 loop is CAWRGANDRVNEQFF. The CDR3 DNA follows: TGTGCCTGGAGGGGGGCGAACGACAGGGTCAATGAGCAGTTCTTC.

V is TRBV29-1 and J is TRBJ2-2; 9 nucleotides line up with TRBD2. CDR3 size: 14 residues. Per the germline V gene, CDR1 is SQVTM and CDR2 is ANQGSEA. The J segment lost 5 bases and the V segment lost 4 bases, leaving 5 bases of the junction unmatched. CDR3 in DNA: TGCAGCGTTGCGCGGGGGGGCCGGACCGGGGAGCTGTTTTTT. It codes for CSVARGGRTGELFF.

This clone appeared a few times. The V gene is TRBV6-5, the J gene TRBJ1-1; no definite D call. Per germline, CDR1 MNHEY and CDR2 SVGAGI. The germline V and J ends were trimmed by 5 bases and 0 bases, with 13 bases remaining between them. The CDR3 runs 15 residues. This CDR3 is CASSNKVGVNTEAFF. The CDR3, as DNA: TGTGCCAGCAGTAACAAGGTCGGGGTGAACACTGAAGCTTTCTTT.

This sequence joins TRBV19 and TRBJ1-2, with D perhaps matching TRBD1 (5 bases). The CDR3 has 14 residues. V was clipped by 5 bases and J by 5 bases, with 15 bases between them. Per germline, CDR1 LNHDA and CDR2 SQIVND (reference sequence). The CDR3 here is CASSGRDGGYGYTF. As DNA, the CDR3 is TGTGCCAGTAGTGGCAGGGACGGGGGATATGGCTACACCTTC.

The chain combines TRBV9 with TRBJ1-1; D not resolved. Germline V gives CDR1 SGDLS, CDR2 YYNGEE. The CDR3 spans 11 residues. With 3 bases removed from V and 7 bases from J, the gap between germline ends came to 7 bases. DNA for the CDR3: TGTGCCAGCAGCGGGACTAGTGAAGCTTTCTTT. It encodes CASSGTSEAFF.

The gene calls are TRBV5-1 and TRBJ2-3; 7 bases map to TRBD2. Germline values: CDR1 SGHRS, CDR2 YFSETQ. The CDR3 covers 12 residues. The V and J ends lost 6 bases and 4 bases, in that order; junction bases with no gene match: 2. CDR3 protein: CASTAGADTQYF. In nucleotides, the CDR3 is TGCGCCAGCACCGCGGGGGCAGATACGCAGTATTTT.

The chain employs TRBV4-2 and TRBJ2-7; a weak D match, TRBD1 (6 bases). V was shortened by 0 bases and J by 5 bases, with 11 bases between the two germline ends. CDR1 and CDR2 (germline): LGHNA, YNFKEQ. CDR3 length equals 14 residues. CDR3 in amino acids: CASSQDSGEDEQYF. Written as DNA, the CDR3 is TGTGCCAGCAGCCAAGATTCAGGGGAAGACGAGCAGTACTTC.